This TCR beta chain was retrieved from a study of T cells in Graves' hyperthyroidism and ophthalmopathy. This clonotype was recorded at least ten times. The target antigen is unknown. From RNA transcripts, TCR beta CDR3 regions were amplified. Initially, a first-round RT-PCR of the TCR CDR3 employed the HTBI primer set. TCRdb passed the multiplex PCR reads through MiXCR, listing each CDR3 protein once. The sample holds around 520,000 distinct CDR3 sequences; around a quarter are singletons and the top ten take approximately 11%. V shed 5 bases, J shed 4 bases, and the junction held 2 bases outside the gene matches. The germline V gene encodes CDR1 SGHTA and CDR2 FQGNSA. This CDR3 region has 13 residues. Study-level findings and limits: Among clonotypes expanded in thyroid above 0.001, most were also found in blood.

The receptor comes from a woman in her twenties or thirties with Graves' ophthalmopathy. Sequenced sample: blood. The V call is TRBV7-2, the J call TRBJ1-3, with 7 bases matching TRBD1. CDR3 region: CASSAGQGNTIYF. For the CDR3, the DNA is TGTGCCAGCAGCGCGGGACAGGGAAACACCATATATTTT.